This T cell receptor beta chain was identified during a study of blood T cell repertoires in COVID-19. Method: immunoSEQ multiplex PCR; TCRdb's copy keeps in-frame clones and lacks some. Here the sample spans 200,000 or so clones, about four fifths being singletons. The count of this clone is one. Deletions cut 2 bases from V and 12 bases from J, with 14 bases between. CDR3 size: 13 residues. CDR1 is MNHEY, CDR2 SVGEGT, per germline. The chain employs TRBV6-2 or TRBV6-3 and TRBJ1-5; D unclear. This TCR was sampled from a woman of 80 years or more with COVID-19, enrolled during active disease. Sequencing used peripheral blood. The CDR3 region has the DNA TGTGCCAGCAGTTACGTGGCGGGCGATTACCAGCATTTT. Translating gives CASSYVAGDYQHF.